These 6 T cell receptor beta chains originate from one sample sequenced in a study of cytomegalovirus exposure and HLA in healthy donors. 60 Vbeta and 13 Jbeta primers were used in PCR. Sequenced by immunoSEQ multiplex PCR; TCRdb stores in-frame clones only, minus some. The profile shows under 200,000 clones, 87% of them singletons. The material sequenced was PBMCs. These receptors all stem from a boy between 2 and 15 years old in good health and CMV-seronegative.

The rearrangement links TRBV13 to TRBJ2-7, with D unclear. The CDR3 has 11 residues. The V and J ends lost 6 bases and 10 bases respectively, with 13 bases between them. The germline CDR1 and CDR2 sequences are PRHDT and FYEKMQ (reference sequence). DNA for the CDR3: TGTGCCAGCAGTCGCCAGTTAAGTCAGTACTTC. Translating gives CASSRQLSQYF.

V and J are TRBV6-5 and TRBJ2-7; possibly TRBD2 for D (6 bases). CDR1 and CDR2 from the germline V gene are MNHEY and SVGAGI. Trimming cost V 6 bases and J 6 bases, with 15 bases left between them. The CDR3 spans 13 residues. Here the CDR3 DNA reads TGTGCCAGCAGCAAAATACTAGCTTCCGAGCAGTACTTC. Translation gives CASSKILASEQYF.

With regard to this clone: Germline is not matched at one junction end, which may reflect a read error. This chain connects TRBV7-9 to TRBJ2-1, with 7 nucleotides matching TRBD2. This CDR3 spans 17 amino acids. CDR1 and CDR2 (germline): SEHNR, FQNEAQ (reference sequence). CDR3 nucleotides: TGTTCCAGCAGCTTAGGCGGGACGGGAGGAGGATACAATGAGCAGTTCTTC. Encoded protein: CSSSLGGTGGGYNEQFF. The complete variable domain, with remaining parts taken from reference TRBV7-9 and TRBJ2-1, reads DTGVSQNPRHKITKRGQNVTFRCDPISEHNRLYWYRQTLGQGPEFLTYFQNEAQLEKSRLLSDRFSAERPKGSFSTLEIQRTEQGDSAMYLCSSSLGGTGGGYNEQFFGPGTRLTVL.

This chain uses TRBV11-2 with TRBJ2-7; no reliable D call. Germline loops: CDR1 SGHAT, CDR2 FQNNGV. CDR3 length equals 14 residues. With 8 bases removed from V and 3 bases from J, the gap between germline ends came to 17 bases. The CDR3 loop reads CASRSLSTGYEQYF. The DNA of the CDR3 is TGTGCCAGCCGATCGCTCTCTACGGGCTACGAGCAGTACTTC.

This rearrangement joins TRBV15 to TRBJ1-6, with a possible D match to TRBD1 (5 bases). V lost 3 bases and J lost 9, with 12 bases in between. Germline CDR1 is LNHNV and CDR2 is YYDKDF (reference sequence). This CDR3 has 14 residues. The DNA for the CDR3 is TGTGCCACCAGCAGGGGCAGGGAGGCTTCACCCCTCCACTTT. This translates into CATSRGREASPLHF.

The chain's CDR3 is CAWTGQPNTEAFF. CDR3 DNA: TGTGCCTGGACGGGACAGCCGAACACTGAAGCTTTCTTT. The chain uses TRBV30 and TRBJ1-1; TRBD1 matches 7 bases. Germline trimming cut 4 bases from V and 1 base from J; bases unmatched to any gene: 3. Germline V gives CDR1 GTSNPN, CDR2 SVGIG (reference sequence). The CDR3 length is 13 residues.